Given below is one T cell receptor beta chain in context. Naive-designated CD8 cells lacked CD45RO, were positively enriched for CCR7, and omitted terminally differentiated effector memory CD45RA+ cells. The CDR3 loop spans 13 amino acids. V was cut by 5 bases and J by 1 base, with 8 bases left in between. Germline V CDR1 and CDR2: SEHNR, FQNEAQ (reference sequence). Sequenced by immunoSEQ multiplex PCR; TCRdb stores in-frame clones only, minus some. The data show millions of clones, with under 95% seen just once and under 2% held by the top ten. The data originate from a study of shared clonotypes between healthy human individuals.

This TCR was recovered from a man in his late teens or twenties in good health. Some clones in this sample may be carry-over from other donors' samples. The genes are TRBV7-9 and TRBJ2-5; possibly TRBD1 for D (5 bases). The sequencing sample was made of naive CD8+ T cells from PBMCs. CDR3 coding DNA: TGTGCCAGCAGCGCCCAGGGCCAAGAGACCCAGTACTTC. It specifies CASSAQGQETQYF. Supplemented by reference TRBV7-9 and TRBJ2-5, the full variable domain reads DTGVSQNPRHKITKRGQNVTFRCDPISEHNRLYWYRQTLGQGPEFLTYFQNEAQLEKSRLLSDRFSAERPKGSFSTLEIQRTEQGDSAMYLCASSAQGQETQYFGPGTRLLVL.